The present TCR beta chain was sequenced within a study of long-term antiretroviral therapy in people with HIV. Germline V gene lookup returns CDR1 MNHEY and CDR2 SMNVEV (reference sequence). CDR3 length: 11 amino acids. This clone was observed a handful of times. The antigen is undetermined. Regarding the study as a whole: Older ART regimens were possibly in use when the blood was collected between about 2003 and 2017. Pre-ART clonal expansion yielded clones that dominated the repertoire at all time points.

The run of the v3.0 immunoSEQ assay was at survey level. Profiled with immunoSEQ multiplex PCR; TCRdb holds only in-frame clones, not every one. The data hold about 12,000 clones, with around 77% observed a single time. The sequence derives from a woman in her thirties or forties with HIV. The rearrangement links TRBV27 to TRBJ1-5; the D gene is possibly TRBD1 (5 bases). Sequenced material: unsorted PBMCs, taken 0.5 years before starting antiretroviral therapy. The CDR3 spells CERGENQPQHF. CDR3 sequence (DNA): TGTGAACGAGGGGAAAATCAGCCCCAGCATTTT.